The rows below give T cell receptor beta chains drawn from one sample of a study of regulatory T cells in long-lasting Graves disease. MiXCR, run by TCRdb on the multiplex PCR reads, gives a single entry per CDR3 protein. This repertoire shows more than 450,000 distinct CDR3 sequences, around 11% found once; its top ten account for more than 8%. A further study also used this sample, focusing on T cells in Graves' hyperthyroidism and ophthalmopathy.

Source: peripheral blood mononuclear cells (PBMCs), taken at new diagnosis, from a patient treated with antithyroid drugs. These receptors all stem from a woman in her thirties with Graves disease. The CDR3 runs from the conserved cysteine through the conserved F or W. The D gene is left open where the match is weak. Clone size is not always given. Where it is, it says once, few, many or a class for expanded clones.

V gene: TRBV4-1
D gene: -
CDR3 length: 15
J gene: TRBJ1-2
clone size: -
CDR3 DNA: TGCGCCAGCAGCCAAAACAGGGACCGTAACTATGGCTACACCTTC
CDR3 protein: CASSQNRDRNYGYTF

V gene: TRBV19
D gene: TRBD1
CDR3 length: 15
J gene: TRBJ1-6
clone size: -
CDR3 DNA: TGTGCCAGTAGTGCGGACAGGGTTCGTAATTCACCCCTCCACTTT
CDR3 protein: CASSADRVRNSPLHF

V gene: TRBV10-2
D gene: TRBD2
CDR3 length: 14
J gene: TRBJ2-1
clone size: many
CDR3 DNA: TGCGCCAGCAGGATAAGCCTTGGGGCGGGAGGGCAGTTCTTC
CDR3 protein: CASRISLGAGGQFF

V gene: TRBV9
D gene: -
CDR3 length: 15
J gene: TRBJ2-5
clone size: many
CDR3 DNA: TGTGCCAGCAGCGTCGCAGGGGCTCCTGGGGAGACCCAGTACTTC
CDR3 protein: CASSVAGAPGETQYF

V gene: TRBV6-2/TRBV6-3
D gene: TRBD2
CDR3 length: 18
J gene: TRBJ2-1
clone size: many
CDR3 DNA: TGTGCCAGCAGTTACTTTCGACTAGCGGGAAAGTCTAGGAATGAGCAGTTCTTC
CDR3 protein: CASSYFRLAGKSRNEQFF

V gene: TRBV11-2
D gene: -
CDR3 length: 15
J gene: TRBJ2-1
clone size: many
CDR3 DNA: TGTGCCAGCAGCCGAGATCAGGGATGGGCCAATGAGCAGTTCTTC
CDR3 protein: CASSRDQGWANEQFF

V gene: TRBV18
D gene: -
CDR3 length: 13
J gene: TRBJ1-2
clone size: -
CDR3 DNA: TGTGCCAGCTCACCGGGGCCCGGTAATGGCTACACCTTC
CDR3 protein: CASSPGPGNGYTF

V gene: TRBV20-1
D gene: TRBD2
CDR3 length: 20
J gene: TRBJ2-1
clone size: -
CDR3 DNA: TGCAGTGCGACAGGACTAGCGGGAGGGGATGTTGCTGAGTGGTACAATGAGCAGTTCTTC
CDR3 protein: CSATGLAGGDVAEWYNEQFF

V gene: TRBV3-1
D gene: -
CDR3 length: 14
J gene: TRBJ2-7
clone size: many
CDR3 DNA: TGTGCCAGCAGCCATACCCAGACAGAGTACGAGCAGTACTTC
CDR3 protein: CASSHTQTEYEQYF

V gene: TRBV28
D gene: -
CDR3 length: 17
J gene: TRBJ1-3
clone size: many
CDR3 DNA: TGTGCCAGCAGTCCGACTAAGGGGAGCCTTGGCGGAAACACCATATATTTT
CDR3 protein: CASSPTKGSLGGNTIYF

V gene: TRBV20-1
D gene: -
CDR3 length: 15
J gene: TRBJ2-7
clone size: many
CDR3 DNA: TGCAGTGCTAGAGATATCACTAGCCCCCAATACGAGCAGTACTTC
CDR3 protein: CSARDITSPQYEQYF

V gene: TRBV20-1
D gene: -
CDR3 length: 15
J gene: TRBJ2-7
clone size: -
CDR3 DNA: TGCAGTGCGGTCGCCAGGGGCAGTCTTCCCTACGAGCAGTACTTC
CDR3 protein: CSAVARGSLPYEQYF

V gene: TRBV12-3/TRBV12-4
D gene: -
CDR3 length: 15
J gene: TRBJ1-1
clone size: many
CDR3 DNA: TGTGCCAGCAGTTTCTCCTGGTCGGGGAACACTGAAGCTTTCTTT
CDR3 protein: CASSFSWSGNTEAFF